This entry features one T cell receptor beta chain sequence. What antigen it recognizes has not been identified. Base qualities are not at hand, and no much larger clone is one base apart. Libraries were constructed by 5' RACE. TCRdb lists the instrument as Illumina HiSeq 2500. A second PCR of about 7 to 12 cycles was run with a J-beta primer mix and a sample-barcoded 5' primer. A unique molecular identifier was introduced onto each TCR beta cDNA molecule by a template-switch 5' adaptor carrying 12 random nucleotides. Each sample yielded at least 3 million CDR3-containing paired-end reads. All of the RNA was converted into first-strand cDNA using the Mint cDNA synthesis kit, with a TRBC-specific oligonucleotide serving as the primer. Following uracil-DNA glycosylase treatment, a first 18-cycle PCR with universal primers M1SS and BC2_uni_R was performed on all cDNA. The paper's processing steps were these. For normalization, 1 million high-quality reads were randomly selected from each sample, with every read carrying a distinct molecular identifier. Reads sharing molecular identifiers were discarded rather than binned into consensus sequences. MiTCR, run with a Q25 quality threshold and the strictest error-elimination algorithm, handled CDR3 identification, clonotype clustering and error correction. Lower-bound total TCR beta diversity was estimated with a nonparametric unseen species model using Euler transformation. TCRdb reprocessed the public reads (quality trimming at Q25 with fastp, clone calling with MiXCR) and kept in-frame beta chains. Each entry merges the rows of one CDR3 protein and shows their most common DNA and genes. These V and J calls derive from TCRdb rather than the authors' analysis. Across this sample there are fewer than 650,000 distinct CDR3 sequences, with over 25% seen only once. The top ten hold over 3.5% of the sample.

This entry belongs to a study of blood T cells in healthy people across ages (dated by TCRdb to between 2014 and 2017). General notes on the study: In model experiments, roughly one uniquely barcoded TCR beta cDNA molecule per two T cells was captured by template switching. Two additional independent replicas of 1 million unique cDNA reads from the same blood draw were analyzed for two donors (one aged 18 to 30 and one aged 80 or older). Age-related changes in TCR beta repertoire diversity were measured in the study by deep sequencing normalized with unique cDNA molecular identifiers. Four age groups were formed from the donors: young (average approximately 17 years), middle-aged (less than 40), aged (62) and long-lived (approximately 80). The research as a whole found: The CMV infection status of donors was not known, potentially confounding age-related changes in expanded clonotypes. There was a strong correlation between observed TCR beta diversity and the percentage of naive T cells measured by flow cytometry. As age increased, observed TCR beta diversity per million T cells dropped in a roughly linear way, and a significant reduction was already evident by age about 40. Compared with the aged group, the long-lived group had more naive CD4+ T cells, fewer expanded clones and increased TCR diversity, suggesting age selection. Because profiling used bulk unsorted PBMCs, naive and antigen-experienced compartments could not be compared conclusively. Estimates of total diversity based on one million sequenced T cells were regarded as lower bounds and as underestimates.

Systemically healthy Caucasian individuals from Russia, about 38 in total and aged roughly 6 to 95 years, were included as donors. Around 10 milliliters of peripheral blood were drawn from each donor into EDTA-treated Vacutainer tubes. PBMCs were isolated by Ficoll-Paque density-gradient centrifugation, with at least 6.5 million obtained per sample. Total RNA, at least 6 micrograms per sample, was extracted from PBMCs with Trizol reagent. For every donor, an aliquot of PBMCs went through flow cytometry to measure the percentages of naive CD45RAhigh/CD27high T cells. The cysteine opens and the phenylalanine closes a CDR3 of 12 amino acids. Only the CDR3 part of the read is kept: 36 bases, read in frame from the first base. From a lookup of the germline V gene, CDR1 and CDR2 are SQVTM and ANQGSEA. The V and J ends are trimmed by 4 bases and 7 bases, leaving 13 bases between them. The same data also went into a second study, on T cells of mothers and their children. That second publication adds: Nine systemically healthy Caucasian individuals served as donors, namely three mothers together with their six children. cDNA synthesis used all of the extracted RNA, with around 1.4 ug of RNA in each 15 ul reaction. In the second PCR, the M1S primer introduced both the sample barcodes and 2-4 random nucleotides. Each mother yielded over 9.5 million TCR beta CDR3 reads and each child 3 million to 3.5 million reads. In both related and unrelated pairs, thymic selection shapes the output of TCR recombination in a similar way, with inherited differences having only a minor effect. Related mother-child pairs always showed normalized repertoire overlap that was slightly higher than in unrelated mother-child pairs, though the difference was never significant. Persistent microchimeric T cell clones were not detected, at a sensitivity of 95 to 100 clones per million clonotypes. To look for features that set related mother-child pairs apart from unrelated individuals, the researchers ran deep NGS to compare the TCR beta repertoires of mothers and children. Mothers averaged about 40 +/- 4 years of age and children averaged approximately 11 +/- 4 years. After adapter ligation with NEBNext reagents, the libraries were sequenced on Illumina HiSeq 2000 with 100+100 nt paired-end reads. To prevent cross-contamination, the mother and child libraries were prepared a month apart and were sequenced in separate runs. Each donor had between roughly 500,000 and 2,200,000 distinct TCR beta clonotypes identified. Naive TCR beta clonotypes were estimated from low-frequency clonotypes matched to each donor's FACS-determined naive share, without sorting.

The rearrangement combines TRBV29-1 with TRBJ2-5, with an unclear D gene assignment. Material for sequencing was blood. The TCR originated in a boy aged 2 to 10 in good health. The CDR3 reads CSVVVQNGTQYF. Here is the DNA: TGCAGCGTTGTGGTACAGAACGGGACCCAGTACTTC.